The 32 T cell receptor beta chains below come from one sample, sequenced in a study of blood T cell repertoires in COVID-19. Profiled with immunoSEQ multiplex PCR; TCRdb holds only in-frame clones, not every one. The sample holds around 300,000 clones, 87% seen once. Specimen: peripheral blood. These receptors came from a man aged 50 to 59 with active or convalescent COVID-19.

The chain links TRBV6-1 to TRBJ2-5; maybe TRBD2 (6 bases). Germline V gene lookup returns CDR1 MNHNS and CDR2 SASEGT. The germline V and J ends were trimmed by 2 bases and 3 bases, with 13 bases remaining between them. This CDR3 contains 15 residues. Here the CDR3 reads CASSESNGEEETQYF. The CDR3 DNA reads TGTGCCAGCAGTGAATCAAACGGGGAGGAAGAGACCCAGTACTTC.

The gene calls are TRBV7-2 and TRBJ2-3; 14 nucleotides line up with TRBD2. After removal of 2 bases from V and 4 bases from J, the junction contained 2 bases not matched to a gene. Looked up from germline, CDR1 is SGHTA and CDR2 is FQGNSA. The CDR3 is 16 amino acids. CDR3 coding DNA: TGTGCCAGCAGCTTAAAGACTAGCGGGGGGGCAGATACGCAGTATTTT. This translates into CASSLKTSGGADTQYF. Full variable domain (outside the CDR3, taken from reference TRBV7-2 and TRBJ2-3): GAGVSQSPSNKVTEKGKDVELRCDPISGHTALYWYRQSLGQGLEFLIYFQGNSAPDKSGLPSDRFSAERTGGSVSTLTIQRTQQEDSAVYLCASSLKTSGGADTQYFGPGTRLTVL.

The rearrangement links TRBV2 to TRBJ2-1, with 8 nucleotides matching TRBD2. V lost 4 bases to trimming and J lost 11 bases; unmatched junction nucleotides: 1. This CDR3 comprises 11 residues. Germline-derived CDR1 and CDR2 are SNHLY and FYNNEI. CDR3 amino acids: CASSGSGKQFF. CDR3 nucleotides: TGTGCCAGCAGTGGTAGCGGGAAGCAGTTCTTC.

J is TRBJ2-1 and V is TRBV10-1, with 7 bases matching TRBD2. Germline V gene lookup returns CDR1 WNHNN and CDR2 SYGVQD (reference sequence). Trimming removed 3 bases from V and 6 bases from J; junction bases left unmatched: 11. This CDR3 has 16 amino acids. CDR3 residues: CASSDNVGGPVNEQFF. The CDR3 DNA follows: TGCGCCAGCAGTGATAATGTGGGAGGGCCGGTCAATGAGCAGTTCTTC.

The CDR3: CASSSTGPAYEQYF. In DNA, the CDR3 is TGTGCCAGCAGCTCGACAGGGCCGGCCTACGAGCAGTACTTC. The J gene is TRBJ2-7, the V gene TRBV28, with 7 bases identical to TRBD1. Germline CDR1 reads MDHEN; CDR2 reads SYDVKM. The CDR3 covers 14 residues. Unmatched junction bases numbered 7, after V lost 6 bases and J lost 2 bases.

This CDR3 is CASSRGGGNEKLFF. As DNA, the CDR3 is TGTGCCAGCAGCCGGGGGGGAGGAAATGAAAAACTGTTTTTT. The chain uses TRBV7-2 and TRBJ1-4; a weak D match, TRBD1 (5 bases). The CDR3 is made up of 14 amino acids. V dropped 5 bases and J dropped 5 bases, with 12 bases sitting between them. CDR1 and CDR2 from the germline V gene are SGHTA and FQGNSA.

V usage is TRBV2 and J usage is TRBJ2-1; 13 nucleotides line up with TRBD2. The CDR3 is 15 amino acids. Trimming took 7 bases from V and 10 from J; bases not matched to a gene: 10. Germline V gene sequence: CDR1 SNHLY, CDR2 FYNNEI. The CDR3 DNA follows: TGTGCCAGCAACTGGGGGACTAGCGGGATCAAGGAGCAGTTCTTC. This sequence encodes CASNWGTSGIKEQFF.

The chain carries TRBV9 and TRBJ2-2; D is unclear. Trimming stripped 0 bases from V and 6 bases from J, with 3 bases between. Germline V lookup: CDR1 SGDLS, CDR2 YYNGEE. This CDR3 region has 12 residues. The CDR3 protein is CASSVAPGELFF. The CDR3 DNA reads TGTGCCAGCAGCGTAGCTCCCGGGGAGCTGTTTTTT.

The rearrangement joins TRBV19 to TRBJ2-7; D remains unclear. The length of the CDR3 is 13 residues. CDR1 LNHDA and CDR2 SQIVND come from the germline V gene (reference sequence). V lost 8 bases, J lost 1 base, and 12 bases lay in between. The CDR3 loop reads CASQPTESYEQYF. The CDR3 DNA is TGTGCCAGTCAACCCACGGAGTCCTACGAGCAGTACTTC.

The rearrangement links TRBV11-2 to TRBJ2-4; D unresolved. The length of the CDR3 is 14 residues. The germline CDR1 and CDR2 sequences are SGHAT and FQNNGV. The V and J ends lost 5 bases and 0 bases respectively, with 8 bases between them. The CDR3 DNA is TGTGCCAGCAGCCCAGGATTAGCCAAAAACATTCAGTACTTC. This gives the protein CASSPGLAKNIQYF.

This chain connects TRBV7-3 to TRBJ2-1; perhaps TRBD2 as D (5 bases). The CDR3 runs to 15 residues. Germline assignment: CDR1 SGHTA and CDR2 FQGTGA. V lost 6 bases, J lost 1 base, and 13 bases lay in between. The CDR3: CASSLAFISYNEQFF. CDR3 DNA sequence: TGTGCCAGCAGTCTAGCCTTCATTTCCTACAATGAGCAGTTCTTC.

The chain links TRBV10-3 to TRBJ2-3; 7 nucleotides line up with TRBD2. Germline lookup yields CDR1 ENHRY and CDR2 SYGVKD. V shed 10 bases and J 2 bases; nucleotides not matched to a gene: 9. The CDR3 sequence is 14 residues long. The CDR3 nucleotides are TGTGCCACCAACCGGGCGGGGGACACAGATACGCAGTATTTT. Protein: CATNRAGDTDTQYF.

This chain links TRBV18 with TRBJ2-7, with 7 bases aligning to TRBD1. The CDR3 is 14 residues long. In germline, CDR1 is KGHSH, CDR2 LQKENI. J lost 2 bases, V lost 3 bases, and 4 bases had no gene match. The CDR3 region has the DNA TGTGCCAGCTCACCCGGGACAGCGGCCTACGAGCAGTACTTC. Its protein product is CASSPGTAAYEQYF.

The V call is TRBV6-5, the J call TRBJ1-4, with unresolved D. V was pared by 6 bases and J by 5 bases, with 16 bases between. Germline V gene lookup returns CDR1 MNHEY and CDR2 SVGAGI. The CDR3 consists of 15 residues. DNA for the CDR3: TGTGCCAGCAGCGTCACCGGGATTTCCAATGAAAAACTGTTTTTT. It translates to CASSVTGISNEKLFF.

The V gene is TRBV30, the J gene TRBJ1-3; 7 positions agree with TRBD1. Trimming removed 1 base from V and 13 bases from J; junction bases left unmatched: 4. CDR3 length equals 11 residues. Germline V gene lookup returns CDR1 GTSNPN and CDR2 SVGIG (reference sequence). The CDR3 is CAWSGDSIIYF. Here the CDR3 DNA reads TGTGCCTGGAGTGGGGACAGCATTATATATTTT.

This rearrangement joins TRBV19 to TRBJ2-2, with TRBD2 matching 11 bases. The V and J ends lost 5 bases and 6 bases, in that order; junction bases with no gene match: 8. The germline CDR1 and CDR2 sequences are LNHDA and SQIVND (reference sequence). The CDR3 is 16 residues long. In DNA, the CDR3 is TGTGCCAGTAGTGGTAGCGGGGGGGCCCCTTCCGGGGAGCTGTTTTTT. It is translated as CASSGSGGAPSGELFF.

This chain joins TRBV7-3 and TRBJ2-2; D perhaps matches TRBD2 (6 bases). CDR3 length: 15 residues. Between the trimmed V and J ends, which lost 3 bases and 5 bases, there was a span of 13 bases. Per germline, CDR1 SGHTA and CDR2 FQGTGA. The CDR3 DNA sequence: TGTGCCAGCAGCTTGTGGGCTAGCGTGACCGGGGAGCTGTTTTTT. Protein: CASSLWASVTGELFF.

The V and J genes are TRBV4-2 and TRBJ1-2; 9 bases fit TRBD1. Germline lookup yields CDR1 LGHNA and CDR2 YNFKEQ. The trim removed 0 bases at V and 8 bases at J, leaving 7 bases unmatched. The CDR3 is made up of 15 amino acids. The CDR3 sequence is CASSQDWDREGGYTF. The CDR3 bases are TGTGCCAGCAGCCAAGATTGGGACAGGGAGGGAGGCTACACCTTC.

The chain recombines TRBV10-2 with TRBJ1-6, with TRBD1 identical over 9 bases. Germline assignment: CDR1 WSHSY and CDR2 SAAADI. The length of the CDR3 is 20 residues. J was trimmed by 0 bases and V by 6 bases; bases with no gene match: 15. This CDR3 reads CASRGTGRDRESSYNSPLHF. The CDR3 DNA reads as TGCGCCAGCAGGGGGACAGGGAGGGATCGCGAGAGCTCCTATAATTCACCCCTCCACTTT.

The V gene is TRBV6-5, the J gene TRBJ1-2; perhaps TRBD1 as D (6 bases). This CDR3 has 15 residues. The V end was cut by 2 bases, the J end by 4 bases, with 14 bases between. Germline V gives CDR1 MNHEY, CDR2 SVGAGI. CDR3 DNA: TGTGCCAGCAGTTACCAAGGACAGCTATCCTATGGCTACACCTTC. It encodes CASSYQGQLSYGYTF.

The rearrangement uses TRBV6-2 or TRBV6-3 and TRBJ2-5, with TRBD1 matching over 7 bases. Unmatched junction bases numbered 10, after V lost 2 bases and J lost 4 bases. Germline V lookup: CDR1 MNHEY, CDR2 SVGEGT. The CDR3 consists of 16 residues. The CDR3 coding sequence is TGTGCCAGCAGTTACACCCTCGACAGGGTAGGAGAGACCCAGTACTTC. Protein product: CASSYTLDRVGETQYF.

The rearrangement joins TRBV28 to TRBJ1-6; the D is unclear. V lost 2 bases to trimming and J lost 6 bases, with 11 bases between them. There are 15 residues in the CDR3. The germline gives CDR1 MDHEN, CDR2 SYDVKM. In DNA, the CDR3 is TGTGCCAGCAGTTTAGGCCACCCGGGTAATTCACCCCTCCACTTT. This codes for CASSLGHPGNSPLHF. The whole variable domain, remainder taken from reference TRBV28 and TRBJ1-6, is DVKVTQSSRYLVKRTGEKVFLECVQDMDHENMFWYRQDPGLGLRLIYFSYDVKMKEKGDIPEGYSVSREKKERFSLILESASTNQTSMYLCASSLGHPGNSPLHFGNGTRLTVT.

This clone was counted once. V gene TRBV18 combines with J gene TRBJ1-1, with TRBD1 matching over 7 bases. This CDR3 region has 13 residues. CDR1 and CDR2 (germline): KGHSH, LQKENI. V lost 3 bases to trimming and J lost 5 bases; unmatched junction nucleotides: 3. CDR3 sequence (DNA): TGTGCCAGCTCACCTACAGGGGTAACTGAAGCTTTCTTT. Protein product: CASSPTGVTEAFF.

The CDR3 here is CASSSLAGGGTDTQYF. In nucleotides, the CDR3 is TGTGCCAGCAGCTCGTTAGCGGGAGGGGGCACAGATACGCAGTATTTT. This chain links TRBV7-2 with TRBJ2-3; 11 bases are shared with TRBD2. The V gene's germline CDR1 is SGHTA and CDR2 FQGNSA. Losses at the gene ends were 4 bases for V and 1 base for J; bases not matched to a gene: 4. CDR3 size: 16 residues.

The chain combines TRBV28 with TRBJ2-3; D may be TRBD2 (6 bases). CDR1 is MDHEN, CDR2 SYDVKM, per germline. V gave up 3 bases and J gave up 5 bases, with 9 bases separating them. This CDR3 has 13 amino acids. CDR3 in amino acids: CASSFGGIDTQYF. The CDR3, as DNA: TGTGCCAGCAGTTTTGGGGGGATAGATACGCAGTATTTT.

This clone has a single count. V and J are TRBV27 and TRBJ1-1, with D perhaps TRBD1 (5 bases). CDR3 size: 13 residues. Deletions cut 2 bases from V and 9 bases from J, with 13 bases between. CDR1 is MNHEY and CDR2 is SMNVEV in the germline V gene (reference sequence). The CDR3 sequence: CASSLMGQGKAFF. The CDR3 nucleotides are TGTGCCAGCAGTTTAATGGGGCAGGGTAAAGCTTTCTTT.

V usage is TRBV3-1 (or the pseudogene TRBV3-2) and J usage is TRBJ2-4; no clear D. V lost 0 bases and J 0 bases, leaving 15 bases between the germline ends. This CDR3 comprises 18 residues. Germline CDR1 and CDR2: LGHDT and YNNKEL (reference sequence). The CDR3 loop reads CASSQELLAGPAKNIQYF. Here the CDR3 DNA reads TGTGCCAGCAGCCAAGAATTACTCGCAGGTCCAGCCAAAAACATTCAGTACTTC.

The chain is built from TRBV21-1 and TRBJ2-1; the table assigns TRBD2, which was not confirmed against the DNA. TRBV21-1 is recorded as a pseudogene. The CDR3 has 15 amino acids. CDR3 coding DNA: TGTGCCAGCAGCAAAGATCAGCGGGGTCGGGATGAGCAGTTCTTC. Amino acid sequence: CASSKDQRGRDEQFF.

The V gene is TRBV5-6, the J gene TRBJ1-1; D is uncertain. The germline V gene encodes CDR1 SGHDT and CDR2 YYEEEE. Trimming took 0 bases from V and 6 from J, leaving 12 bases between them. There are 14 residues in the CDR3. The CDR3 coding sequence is TGTGCCAGCAGCTTGGCCCCGGGTAACCCTGAAGCTTTCTTT. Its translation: CASSLAPGNPEAFF. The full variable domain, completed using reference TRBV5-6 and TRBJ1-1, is DAGVTQSPTHLIKTRGQQVTLRCSPKSGHDTVSWYQQALGQGPQFIFQYYEEEERQRGNFPDRFSGHQFPNYSSELNVNALLLGDSALYLCASSLAPGNPEAFFGQGTRLTVV.

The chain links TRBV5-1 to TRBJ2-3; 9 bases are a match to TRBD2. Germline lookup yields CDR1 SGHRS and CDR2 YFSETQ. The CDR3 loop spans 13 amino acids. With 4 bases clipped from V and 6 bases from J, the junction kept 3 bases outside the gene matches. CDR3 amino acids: CASSLSGGDTQYF. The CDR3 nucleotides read TGCGCCAGCAGCCTAAGCGGGGGGGATACGCAGTATTTT.

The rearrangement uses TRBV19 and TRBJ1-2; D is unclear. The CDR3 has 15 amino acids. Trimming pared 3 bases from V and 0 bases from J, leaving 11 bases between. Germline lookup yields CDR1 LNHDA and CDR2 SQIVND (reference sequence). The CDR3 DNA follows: TGTGCCAGTAGTATGGGAGAGGTTACTAACTATGGCTACACCTTC. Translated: CASSMGEVTNYGYTF. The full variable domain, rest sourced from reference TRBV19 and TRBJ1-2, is DGGITQSPKYLFRKEGQNVTLSCEQNLNHDAMYWYRQDPGQGLRLIYYSQIVNDFQKGDIAEGYSVSREKKESFPLTVTSAQKNPTAFYLCASSMGEVTNYGYTFGSGTRLTVV.

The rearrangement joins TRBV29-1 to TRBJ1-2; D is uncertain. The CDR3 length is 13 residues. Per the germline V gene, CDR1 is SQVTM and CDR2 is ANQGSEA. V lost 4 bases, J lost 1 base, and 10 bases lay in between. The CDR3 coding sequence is TGCAGCGTTGCGGCAGCGTTTAACTATGGCTACACCTTC. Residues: CSVAAAFNYGYTF.